This T cell receptor beta chain originates from a study of shared clonotypes between healthy human individuals. CD45RO negativity and positive selection for CCR7 defined naive CD8 cells, a population that excluded terminally differentiated effector memory CD45RA+ cells. The study enrolled healthy HIV-negative adults without recent acute infections or vaccinations as donors. V lost 2 bases and J 8 bases, leaving 7 bases between the germline ends. The V gene's germline CDR1 is SGHAT and CDR2 FQNNGV. CDR3 length: 12 residues. The protocol was immunoSEQ multiplex PCR, while the TCRdb copy is restricted to in-frame clones and leaves out a portion. The sample shows 2 million to 2.5 million clones, 90% to 95% of them seen only once.

Specimen: naive CD8+ T cells from PBMCs. The V call is TRBV11-2, the J call TRBJ2-1; D may be TRBD1 or TRBD2 (5 bases each). The TCR sequence derives from a man aged 18-30 years in good health. Some clones in this sample may be carry-over from other donors' samples. The CDR3 DNA reads as TGTGCCAGCAGCTTACTGGGGGATGAGCAGTTCTTC. Translating it yields CASSLLGDEQFF.